These 22 T cell receptor beta chains were all obtained from the same sample, sequenced in a study of shared clonotypes between healthy human individuals. Profiling relied on immunoSEQ multiplex PCR, and the TCRdb table lists in-frame clones only, not all of them. Here the sample spans under 650,000 clones, 90% to 97% being singletons. The material sequenced was naive CD4+ T cells sorted from blood. Subset: CD45RA+ positively selected. The source is a woman aged 25-40 years in good health.

This chain joins TRBV6-5 and TRBJ2-5; the D is unclear. V was shortened by 5 bases and J by 5 bases, with 9 bases between the two germline ends. From germline, CDR1 is MNHEY and CDR2 SVGAGI. The CDR3 is 12 amino acids. In DNA form, the CDR3 reads TGTGCCAGCAGTCACAAGTGGGAGACCCAGTACTTC. It is translated as CASSHKWETQYF.

The V and J genes are TRBV7-9 and TRBJ2-5; D is possibly TRBD2 (6 bases). The DNA end is more similar to TRBJ2-7, so the J call may be wrong. This CDR3 has 16 amino acids. Germline CDR1 is SEHNR and CDR2 is FQNEAQ (reference sequence). CDR3 protein: CASSLGAGRLTPEQYF. DNA of the CDR3: TGTGCCAGCAGCTTAGGGGCGGGACGCCTCACCCCCGAGCAGTACTTC.

This rearrangement joins TRBV10-1 to TRBJ2-7; 7 positions agree with TRBD2. Trimming cost V 3 bases and J 7 bases; bases outside gene matches: 9. Germline CDR1 and CDR2: WNHNN and SYGVQD (reference sequence). The CDR3 has 14 amino acids. The CDR3, as DNA: TGCGCCAGCAGTGATACGGGAGGTCCGGAAGAGCAGTACTTC. Its protein is CASSDTGGPEEQYF.

The rearrangement uses TRBV5-4 and TRBJ2-7; weak D call: TRBD2 (5 bases). CDR3 size: 15 residues. The germline CDR1 and CDR2 sequences are SGHNT and YYREEE (reference sequence). The V end was cut by 4 bases, the J end by 5 bases, with 19 bases between. CDR3 bases: TGTGCCAGCAGCCGTATTCTTGTGGGAGTCCACGAGCAGTACTTC. Amino acid sequence: CASSRILVGVHEQYF.

The rearrangement uses TRBV29-1 and TRBJ2-7, with D perhaps assigned TRBD1 or TRBD2 (6 bases each). The V end lost 1 base, the J end lost 0 bases, and 10 bases lay between the germline ends. Germline V gene sequence: CDR1 SQVTM, CDR2 ANQGSEA. The CDR3 runs 14 residues. The CDR3 spells CSVEAGASSYEQYF. CDR3 DNA sequence: TGCAGCGTTGAAGCGGGGGCGAGCTCCTACGAGCAGTACTTC.

The genes are TRBV9 and TRBJ1-3, with D unresolved. The V gene's germline CDR1 is SGDLS and CDR2 YYNGEE. V was trimmed by 0 bases and J by 0 bases, leaving 4 bases between them. This CDR3 region has 14 residues. CDR3: CASSVGSSGNTIYF. CDR3 coding DNA: TGTGCCAGCAGCGTAGGCAGCTCTGGAAACACCATATATTTT.

V is TRBV29-1 and J is TRBJ2-6; 11 bases align to TRBD1. CDR3 length: 17 amino acids. The V gene end was trimmed by 6 bases and the J gene end by 1 base; junction bases not matched to a gene: 8. From germline, CDR1 is SQVTM and CDR2 ANQGSEA. CDR3 bases: TGCAGCGTCCAAGGTGGGACAGGGGGTTCTGGGGCCAACGTCCTGACTTTC. Its protein product is CSVQGGTGGSGANVLTF.

The chain couples TRBV28 to TRBJ2-2; possibly TRBD2 for D (5 bases). Germline CDR1 and CDR2: MDHEN and SYDVKM. V was cut by 6 bases and J by 2 bases, with 13 bases left in between. The CDR3 has 15 residues. The CDR3 DNA reads TGTGCCAGCAGCCGAAGCGGTTTCAACACCGGGGAGCTGTTTTTT. Its translation: CASSRSGFNTGELFF.

J is TRBJ2-7 and V is TRBV7-9; no firm D call. V gave up 1 base and J gave up 0 bases, with 13 bases separating them. The CDR3 spans 16 residues. Germline CDR1 and CDR2: SEHNR and FQNEAQ (reference sequence). CDR3 region: CASSLGYGGRSYEQYF. CDR3 DNA: TGTGCCAGCAGCTTAGGTTACGGCGGACGCTCCTACGAGCAGTACTTC.

This chain links TRBV6-5 with TRBJ1-2; no reliable D call. In germline, CDR1 is MNHEY, CDR2 SVGAGI. The V end was cut by 0 bases, the J end by 4 bases, with 12 bases between. The CDR3 consists of 15 residues. The DNA of the CDR3 is TGTGCCAGCAGTTACTCGGCAGGTGATGTCTATGGCTACACCTTC. Translating it yields CASSYSAGDVYGYTF.

This clone was found a few times. The chain uses TRBV18 and TRBJ2-6; D ambiguous. Trimming cost V 5 bases and J 3 bases, with 8 bases left between them. The germline gives CDR1 KGHSH, CDR2 LQKENI. The CDR3 has 14 residues. The chain's CDR3 is CASSSAIGANVLTF. Written as DNA, the CDR3 is TGTGCCAGCTCATCAGCCATTGGGGCCAACGTCCTGACTTTC.

V usage is TRBV25-1 and J usage is TRBJ2-7, with D perhaps TRBD1 (6 bases). The CDR3 loop spans 13 amino acids. With 9 bases removed from V and 0 bases from J, the gap between germline ends came to 12 bases. Germline V gives CDR1 MGHDK, CDR2 SYGVNS. CDR3: CASSGTTSYEQYF. Written as DNA, the CDR3 is TGTGCCAGTTCCGGGACAACCTCCTACGAGCAGTACTTC.

This sequence joins TRBV19 and TRBJ1-1; D is uncertain. In germline, CDR1 is LNHDA, CDR2 SQIVND (reference sequence). Trimming cost V 8 bases and J 1 base, with 14 bases left between them. This CDR3 contains 14 residues. This chain's CDR3 is CASQPTTENTEAFF. The CDR3 nucleotides are TGTGCCAGTCAACCTACTACAGAGAACACTGAAGCTTTCTTT.

J is TRBJ2-4 and V is TRBV7-6, with 11 nucleotides matching TRBD2. J gave up 4 bases and V 5 bases, and 19 bases lay outside the gene matches. Germline CDR1 is SGHVS and CDR2 is FNYEAQ. The CDR3 spans 20 residues. In DNA form, the CDR3 reads TGTGCCAGCAGCGCCCGGGGTAGCGGGAGGGCCCTCGGTAGAAAAAACATTCAGTACTTC. Residues: CASSARGSGRALGRKNIQYF.

This clone was seen just once. The V and J genes are TRBV18 and TRBJ1-5; possibly TRBD1 for D (5 bases). In germline, CDR1 is KGHSH, CDR2 LQKENI. Trimming removed 6 bases from V and 3 bases from J, with 18 bases in between. This CDR3 comprises 16 residues. CDR3 sequence reads: CASSLTEGNDNQPQHF. The CDR3 DNA reads TGTGCCAGCTCTCTAACGGAGGGGAACGACAATCAGCCCCAGCATTTT. Drawing the rest from reference TRBV18 and TRBJ1-5, the complete variable domain is NAGVMQNPRHLVRRRGQEARLRCSPMKGHSHVYWYRQLPEEGLKFMVYLQKENIIDESGMPKERFSAEFPKEGPSILRIQQVVRGDSAAYFCASSLTEGNDNQPQHFGDGTRLSIL.

This rearrangement joins TRBV9 to TRBJ1-2; D not resolved. Germline V CDR1 and CDR2: SGDLS, YYNGEE. CDR3 size: 14 residues. V was shortened by 4 bases and J by 8 bases, with 18 bases between the two germline ends. The CDR3 sequence: CASSQWPVVKGYTF. Here the CDR3 DNA reads TGTGCCAGCAGCCAATGGCCGGTCGTTAAGGGCTACACCTTC.

This clone was seen just once. The gene calls are TRBV5-1 and TRBJ2-5; 9 positions match TRBD1. The DNA end is a closer match to TRBJ2-7, so the J assignment may be wrong. The CDR3 sequence is 15 residues long. CDR1 and CDR2 (germline): SGHRS, YFSETQ. The CDR3 reads CASSLGQGLSYEQYF. CDR3 DNA: TGCGCCAGCAGCCTTGGACAGGGGCTCTCCTACGAGCAGTACTTC.

This chain uses TRBV5-8 with TRBJ1-4, with 7 bases identical to TRBD1. This CDR3 is built from 14 residues. V lost 2 bases, J lost 8 bases, and 6 bases stayed unmatched. Germline lookup yields CDR1 SGHTS and CDR2 YDEGEE. The CDR3 DNA is TGTGCCAGCAGCTTTACAGGGGAGAACGAAAAACTGTTTTTT. Its protein is CASSFTGENEKLFF.

The chain links TRBV15 to TRBJ2-7; TRBD1 agrees at 9 bases. Germline loops: CDR1 LNHNV, CDR2 YYDKDF (reference sequence). The CDR3 totals 19 residues. Unmatched junction bases numbered 15, after V lost 3 bases and J lost 0 bases. The CDR3 is CATSSLGQGRPTISYEQYF. The CDR3 DNA reads as TGTGCCACCAGCAGTTTGGGACAGGGCCGACCGACAATCTCCTACGAGCAGTACTTC.

The genes are TRBV19 and TRBJ1-1; D remains unclear. Per the germline V gene, CDR1 is LNHDA and CDR2 is SQIVND (reference sequence). Trimming pared 5 bases from V and 2 bases from J, leaving 12 bases between. There are 14 residues in the CDR3. The CDR3 nucleotides read TGTGCCAGTAGTCGGCCCAGGCCTAACACTGAAGCTTTCTTT. It codes for CASSRPRPNTEAFF.

This chain joins TRBV7-8 and TRBJ2-5; tentative D call: TRBD2 (6 bases). The J call could be wrong; TRBJ2-7 is a better fit for the DNA end. Germline CDR1 is SGHVS and CDR2 is FQNEAQ. The CDR3 consists of 14 residues. This CDR3 is CASSLERVSGEQYF. CDR3 DNA: TGTGCCAGCAGCTTAGAGCGGGTATCGGGCGAGCAGTACTTC.

This rearrangement joins TRBV19 to TRBJ2-3; D perhaps matches TRBD1 (6 bases). The CDR3 is made up of 14 amino acids. In germline, CDR1 is LNHDA, CDR2 SQIVND (reference sequence). The V gene lost 8 bases and the J gene lost 2 bases, with 14 bases spanning the gap. For the CDR3, the DNA is TGTGCCAGTGCCGACAGGAAATACACAGATACGCAGTATTTT. Translating it yields CASADRKYTDTQYF. Using reference TRBV19 and TRBJ2-3 for the parts outside the CDR3, the full variable domain is DGGITQSPKYLFRKEGQNVTLSCEQNLNHDAMYWYRQDPGQGLRLIYYSQIVNDFQKGDIAEGYSVSREKKESFPLTVTSAQKNPTAFYLCASADRKYTDTQYFGPGTRLTVL.